These T cell receptor beta chains were read from a single sample in a study of neoadjuvant anti-PD-1 for oral cavity cancer. Data came from immunoSEQ multiplex PCR; TCRdb stores just in-frame clones and leaves some out. Here the sample spans more than 11,000 clones, less than 80% being singletons. The sample in question was PBMCs, obtained after nivolumab (anti-PD-1) treatment. The receptors were gathered from a person aged 35-80 years with oral cavity squamous cell carcinoma. CDR3s include the opening cysteine and the closing phenylalanine or tryptophan. The D gene is left open where the match is weak. Only some rows state a clone size, as once, few, many or a class for expanded clones.

size: few
D: -
J: TRBJ1-1
V: TRBV30
DNA: TGTGCCAGTTCAAGGGGCACTGAAGCTTTCTTT
CDR3: CASSRGTEAFF

size: -
D: -
J: TRBJ1-3
V: TRBV6-6
DNA: TGTGCCAGTGGAGATGGAAACACCATATATTTT
CDR3: CASGDGNTIYF

size: -
D: TRBD2
J: TRBJ2-1
V: TRBV19
DNA: TGTGCCAGTAGCCTCGGGGGGAGCTCCTACAATGAGCAGTTCTTC
CDR3: CASSLGGSSYNEQFF

size: -
D: TRBD2
J: TRBJ2-2
V: TRBV5-5
DNA: TGTGCCAGCAGCTTTCGGCTAGCGGGAGGACTCAGCACCGGGGAGCTGTTTTTT
CDR3: CASSFRLAGGLSTGELFF

size: -
D: -
J: TRBJ2-1
V: TRBV5-1
DNA: TGCGCCAGCAGCCAGAACTACAATGAGCAGTTCTTC
CDR3: CASSQNYNEQFF

size: -
D: -
J: TRBJ2-3
V: TRBV7-7
DNA: TGTGCTAGCAGCCCTAACGGAGCAGATACGCAGTATTTT
CDR3: CASSPNGADTQYF

size: few
D: -
J: TRBJ1-2
V: TRBV6-1
DNA: TGTGCCAGCAGTGAAGCAGCAGGGAGGGAGTATGGCTACACCTTC
CDR3: CASSEAAGREYGYTF

size: -
D: -
J: TRBJ2-5
V: TRBV28
DNA: TGTGCCAGCACTTCACGAGGTGTAGAGACCCAGTACTTC
CDR3: CASTSRGVETQYF

size: -
D: TRBD1
J: TRBJ1-2
V: TRBV5-8
DNA: TGTGCCAGCAGCGCCGGGACAGGGGGGGTCTACACCTTC
CDR3: CASSAGTGGVYTF

size: -
D: -
J: TRBJ1-4
V: TRBV30
DNA: TGTGCCCTCGCATTGACCGGGACAACCGAAAAACTGTTTTTT
CDR3: CALALTGTTEKLFF

size: -
D: TRBD1
J: TRBJ1-2
V: TRBV5-5
DNA: TGTGCCAGCAGTTCATTCCACGGGGACAGCGGGGGCTATGGCTACACCTTC
CDR3: CASSSFHGDSGGYGYTF

size: -
D: -
J: TRBJ2-2
V: TRBV6-5
DNA: TGTGCCAGTAAAGAGGGGGTAGGGACCGGGGAGCTGTTTTTT
CDR3: CASKEGVGTGELFF